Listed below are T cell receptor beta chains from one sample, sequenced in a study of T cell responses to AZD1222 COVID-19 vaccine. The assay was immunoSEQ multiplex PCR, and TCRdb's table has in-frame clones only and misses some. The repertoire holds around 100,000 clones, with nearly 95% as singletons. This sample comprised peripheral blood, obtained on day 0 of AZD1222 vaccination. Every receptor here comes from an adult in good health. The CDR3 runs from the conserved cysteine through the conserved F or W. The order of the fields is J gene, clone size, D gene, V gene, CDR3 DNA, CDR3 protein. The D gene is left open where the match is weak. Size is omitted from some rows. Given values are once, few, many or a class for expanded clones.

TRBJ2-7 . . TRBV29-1 TGCAGCGTTGATACAGGGAAGCTATACGAGCAGTACTTC CSVDTGKLYEQYF
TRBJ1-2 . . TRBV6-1 TGTGCCAGCAGTGAACGAGCAGGCCTGGGGGTTAACTATGGCTACACCTTC CASSERAGLGVNYGYTF
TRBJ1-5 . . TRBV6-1 TGTGCCAGCAGTGACCGGACGTCTGGGGCGATCAATCAGCCCCAGCATTTT CASSDRTSGAINQPQHF
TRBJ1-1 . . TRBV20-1 TGCGCCATATCAAGAGTTGAAGCTTTCTTT CAISRVEAFF
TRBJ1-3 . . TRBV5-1 TGCGCCAGCAGCTTGATGGGGACGGGTTCTGGAAACACCATATATTTT CASSLMGTGSGNTIYF
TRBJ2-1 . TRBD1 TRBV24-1 TGTGCCACCAGCAGGACAGGGGGGTACAATGAGCAGTTCTTC CATSRTGGYNEQFF
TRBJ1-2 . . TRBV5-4 TGTGCCAGCAGCGCCAGGACACCCGACTATGGCTACACCTTC CASSARTPDYGYTF
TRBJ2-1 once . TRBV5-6 TGTGCCAGCAGCTTGGATCCAAACCCCGGGGCCGCGGAGCAGTTCTTC CASSLDPNPGAAEQFF
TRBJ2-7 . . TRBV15 TGTGCCACCAGCAGAACACAGGAGTCTAAGCAGTACTTC CATSRTQESKQYF
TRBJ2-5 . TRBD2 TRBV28 TGTGCCAGCAGTTTAAGAGCGGGGGCCCCAGGAGAGACCCAGTACTTC CASSLRAGAPGETQYF
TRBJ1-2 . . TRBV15 TGTGCCACCAGCAGAGGGGGGGACTATGGCTACACCTTC CATSRGGDYGYTF
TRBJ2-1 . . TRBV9 TGTGCCAGCAGCCTAGACTCGGGAAGGGCCAATGAGCAGTTCTTC CASSLDSGRANEQFF
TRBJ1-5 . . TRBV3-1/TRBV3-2 TGTGCCAGCAGCCAAGCTGGCACCGATAATCAGCCCCAGCATTTT CASSQAGTDNQPQHF
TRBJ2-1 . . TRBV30 TGTGCCTGGAGTCGCCTAAGACAGACGGACAATGAGCAGTTCTTC CAWSRLRQTDNEQFF
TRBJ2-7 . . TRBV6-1 TGTGCCAGCAGTGAAGGAACAGGAAGCTCCTACGAGCAGTACTTC CASSEGTGSSYEQYF
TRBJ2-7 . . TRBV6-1 TGTGCCAGCAGTGAAGAGGAGACAGCTACCTACGAGCAGTACTTC CASSEEETATYEQYF
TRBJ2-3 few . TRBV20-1 TGCAGTGCTAGAAACACAGATACGCAGTATTTT CSARNTDTQYF
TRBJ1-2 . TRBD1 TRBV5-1 TGCGCCAGCAGCGTATCCGGGACAGGGTCTGGCTACACCTTC CASSVSGTGSGYTF
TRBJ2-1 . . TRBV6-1 TGTGCCAGCAGTGAAATGAGCGGAGAGTTGAATGAGCAGTTCTTC CASSEMSGELNEQFF
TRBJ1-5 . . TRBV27 TGTGCCAGCAGTTTGGGGGGCGCTCGGCCCCAGCATTTT CASSLGGARPQHF
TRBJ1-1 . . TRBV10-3 TGTGCCAGCTCCGGGACGGAGAACACTGAAGCTTTCTTT CASSGTENTEAFF
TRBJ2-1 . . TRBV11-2 TGTGCCAGCAGACCGCTCGGTGAGCAGTTCTTC CASRPLGEQFF
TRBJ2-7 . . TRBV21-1 TGTGCCAGCAGCCGAAAATCAACTAGCGACGAGCAGTACTTC CASSRKSTSDEQYF
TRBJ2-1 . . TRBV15 TGTGCCACCAGCGGCGGGGCCCCCTACAATGAGCAGTTCTTC CATSGGAPYNEQFF
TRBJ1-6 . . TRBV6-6 TGTGCCAGCACGCGCGGCTATTCACCCCTCCACTTT CASTRGYSPLHF
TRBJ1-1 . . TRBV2 TGTGCCAGCAGTGAATATAACACTGAAGCTTTCTTT CASSEYNTEAFF
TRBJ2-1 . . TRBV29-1 TGCAGCGTTGAAGATTGGGCAGGGTCCGATGAGCAGTTCTTC CSVEDWAGSDEQFF
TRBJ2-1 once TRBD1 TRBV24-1 TGTGCCACCAGTGATCGCGGGACAGGGAACGGTGAGCAGTTCTTC CATSDRGTGNGEQFF
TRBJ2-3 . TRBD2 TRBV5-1 TGCGCCAGCAGCTCCAGAGGGCGGGAGTCAGCAGATACGCAGTATTTT CASSSRGRESADTQYF
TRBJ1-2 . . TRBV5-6 TGTGCCAGCAGCTTGGCCCGAGAAGGGGTTTATGGCTACACCTTC CASSLAREGVYGYTF
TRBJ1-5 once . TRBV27 TGTGCCAGCAGACGTGAGGGGGAATTGGCTCAGCCCCAGCATTTT CASRREGELAQPQHF
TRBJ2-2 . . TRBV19 TGTGCCAGTAGTCCCGGCGGGGGACATGTCCACGGGGAGCTGTTTTTT CASSPGGGHVHGELFF
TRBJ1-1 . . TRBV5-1 TGCGCCAGCAGCTTGGAAGCAACGAACACTGAAGCTTTCTTT CASSLEATNTEAFF
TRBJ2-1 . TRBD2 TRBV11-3 TGTGCCAGCAGTGGGACTAGCGGGGGTTCCTACAATGAGCAGTTCTTC CASSGTSGGSYNEQFF
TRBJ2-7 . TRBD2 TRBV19 TGTGCCAGTAGTAGATACACAGCAAGCGGGGGACCCCCCTACGAGCAGTACTTC CASSRYTASGGPPYEQYF
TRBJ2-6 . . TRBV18 TGTGCCAGCTCACCATCCATACACCTACTAGTAGTCTCTGGGGCCAACGTCCTGACTTTC CASSPSIHLLVVSGANVLTF
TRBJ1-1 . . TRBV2 TGTGCCAGCAGAGTTGGACAGTATGAAGCTTTCTTT CASRVGQYEAFF
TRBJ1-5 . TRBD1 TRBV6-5 TGTGCCAGCAGAACAGGGGGCACAGGCAATCAGCCCCAGCATTTT CASRTGGTGNQPQHF
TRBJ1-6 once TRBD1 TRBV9 TGTGCCAGCAGCGCCGACAGGGTATCTAATTCACCCCTCCACTTT CASSADRVSNSPLHF
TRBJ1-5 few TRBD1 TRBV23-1 TGCGCCAGCAGTCATTCTCCGGGACAGGGGGCTCAAAGCAATCAGCCCCAGCATTTT CASSHSPGQGAQSNQPQHF
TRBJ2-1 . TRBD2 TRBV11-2 TGTGCCAGCAGCTTAGGCGAGGGAGGGGACAATGAGCAGTTCTTC CASSLGEGGDNEQFF
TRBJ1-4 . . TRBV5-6 TGTGCCAGCAGCCTTTACAGGGAGGCCAATGAAAAACTGTTTTTT CASSLYREANEKLFF
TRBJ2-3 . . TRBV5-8 TGTGCCAGCAGCCCACCCGAGACAGGATACGGCACAGATACGCAGTATTTT CASSPPETGYGTDTQYF
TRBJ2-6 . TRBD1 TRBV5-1 TGCGCCAGCAGCGGAGGACAGGGTGCTCACTCTGGGGCCAACGTCCTGACTTTC CASSGGQGAHSGANVLTF
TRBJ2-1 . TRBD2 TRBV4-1 TGCGCCAGCAGCCAAGGACTAGCGGGAGGTAGGGAGCAGTTCTTC CASSQGLAGGREQFF
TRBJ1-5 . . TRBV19 TGTGCCAGTAGTGTCACAGTGTATAGCAATCAGCCCCAGCATTTT CASSVTVYSNQPQHF
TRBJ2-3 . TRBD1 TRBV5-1 TGCGCCAGCAGCATGGGACAGCAGACAGATACGCAGTATTTT CASSMGQQTDTQYF
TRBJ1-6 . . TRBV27 TGTGCCAGCAGTTTTGCGGTGGACCGTTATAATTCACCCCTCCACTTT CASSFAVDRYNSPLHF
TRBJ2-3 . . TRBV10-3 TGTGCCATCAGTGAGTCGTTGGGGATGGATACGCAGTATTTT CAISESLGMDTQYF
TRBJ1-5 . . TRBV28 TGTGCCAGCAGAAACCAGGACGGCACTTACCACATCTTTAGCAATCAGCCCCAGCATTTT CASRNQDGTYHIFSNQPQHF
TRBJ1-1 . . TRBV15 TGTGCCACACGAACCTCAGGGATCACTGAAGCTTTCTTT CATRTSGITEAFF
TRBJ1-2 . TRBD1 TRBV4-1 TGCGCCAGCAGCCCTACCGGACAGGACTATGGCTACACCTTC CASSPTGQDYGYTF
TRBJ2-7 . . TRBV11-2 TGTGCCAGCAGCGCCACGGGTCCGGGGAGGGAGCAGTACTTC CASSATGPGREQYF
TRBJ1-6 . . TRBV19 TGTGCCAGTAGTATAGTGGCGGGTAGGAATTCACCCCTCCACTTT CASSIVAGRNSPLHF
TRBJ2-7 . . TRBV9 TGTGCCAGCAGCGTAGGCTCGGCCCCCTTCGAGCAGTACTTC CASSVGSAPFEQYF
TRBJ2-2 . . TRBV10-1 TGCGCCAGCAGTGGAGACGACGAAAACACCGGGGAGCTGTTTTTT CASSGDDENTGELFF
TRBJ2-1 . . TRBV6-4 TGTGCCAGCAGCCCCTCGGCAGGGGAAAACAATGAGCAGTTCTTC CASSPSAGENNEQFF